These T cell receptor beta chains were read from a single sample in a study of blood T cell repertoires in COVID-19. The assay was immunoSEQ multiplex PCR, and TCRdb's table has in-frame clones only and misses some. The sample lists tens of thousands of clones, roughly 90% occurring once. The specimen was peripheral blood. These receptors originate from a man in his sixties with active or convalescent COVID-19. Each CDR3 is given with its conserved first and last residue. A D gene is named only where the DNA matches it firmly. Where a row states a size, it is once, few, many or the class of an expanded clone; other rows omit it.

size	D	V	J	DNA	CDR3
.	.	TRBV19	TRBJ1-1	TGTGCCAGTATCCCGAGAGGGTTTTTCACTGAAGCTTTCTTT	CASIPRGFFTEAFF
.	.	TRBV19	TRBJ1-5	TGTGCCAGTAGTACCGGGGGTCAGCCCCAGCATTTT	CASSTGGQPQHF
.	TRBD1	TRBV5-1	TRBJ2-3	TGCGCCAGCAGCTCGGGACAGGGGAGCACAGATACGCAGTATTTT	CASSSGQGSTDTQYF
.	TRBD2	TRBV9	TRBJ2-5	TGTGCCAGCAGCGTAGCTTACGGGGGGGAGACCCAGTACTTC	CASSVAYGGETQYF
.	TRBD1	TRBV11-3	TRBJ2-2	TGTGCCAGCAGTCCCGGGACAGCCAACACCGGGGAGCTGTTTTTT	CASSPGTANTGELFF
.	.	TRBV2	TRBJ2-1	TGTGCCAGCACTGTCCCATGGGGGGGCCAATCCTACAATGAGCAGTTCTTC	CASTVPWGGQSYNEQFF
once	TRBD1	TRBV6-5	TRBJ1-1	TGTGCCAGCAGGGACAGGGGGTCCGAGAACACTGAAGCTTTCTTT	CASRDRGSENTEAFF
.	.	TRBV5-8	TRBJ1-2	TGTGCCAGCAGCCCTGGTGGACGGACTCTGTATGGCTACACCTTC	CASSPGGRTLYGYTF
.	.	TRBV7-8	TRBJ2-7	TGTGCCAGCAGCTCGACTCCGAGGAGCTCCTACGAGCAGTACTTC	CASSSTPRSSYEQYF
.	TRBD1	TRBV18	TRBJ2-3	TGTGCCAGCTCACCAGCCGGACAGGGGGTCACAGATACGCAGTATTTT	CASSPAGQGVTDTQYF
.	TRBD1	TRBV14	TRBJ2-1	TGTGCCAGCAGCCAAGAACCGGGACAGGGAGACAATGAGCAGTTCTTC	CASSQEPGQGDNEQFF
.	.	TRBV12-3/TRBV12-4	TRBJ1-1	TGTGCCAGCAGTTTCGGTGAAACTGAAGCTTTCTTT	CASSFGETEAFF
.	TRBD1	TRBV5-1	TRBJ2-7	TGCGCCAGCAGCGCCGACAGGGGGCACTACGAGCAGTACTTC	CASSADRGHYEQYF
.	TRBD2	TRBV10-2	TRBJ2-5	TGCGCCAGCAGTAGACTAGCGCAAGAGACCCAGTACTTC	CASSRLAQETQYF
once	.	TRBV2	TRBJ1-2	TGTGCCAGCAGTGATAACGGGATGAGGGCCTATGGCTACACCTTC	CASSDNGMRAYGYTF
.	.	TRBV10-3	TRBJ2-4	TGTGCCATCAGTGAGTCGGGGCGTCGAGCCAAAAACATTCAGTACTTC	CAISESGRRAKNIQYF
.	.	TRBV28	TRBJ1-5	TGTGCCAGCAGCCCGGGGTTTCAGGGCAATCAGCCCCAGCATTTT	CASSPGFQGNQPQHF